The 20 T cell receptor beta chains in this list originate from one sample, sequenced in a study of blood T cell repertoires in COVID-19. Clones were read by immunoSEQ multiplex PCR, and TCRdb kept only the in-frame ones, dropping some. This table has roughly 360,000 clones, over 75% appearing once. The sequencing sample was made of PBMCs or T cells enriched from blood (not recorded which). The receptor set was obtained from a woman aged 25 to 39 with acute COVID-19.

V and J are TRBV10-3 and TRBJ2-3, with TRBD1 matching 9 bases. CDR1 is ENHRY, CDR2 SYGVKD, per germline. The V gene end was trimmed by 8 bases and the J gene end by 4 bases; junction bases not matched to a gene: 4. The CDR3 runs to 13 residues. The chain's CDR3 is CAISRTGADTQYF. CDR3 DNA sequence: TGTGCCATCTCTAGGACAGGGGCAGATACGCAGTATTTT.

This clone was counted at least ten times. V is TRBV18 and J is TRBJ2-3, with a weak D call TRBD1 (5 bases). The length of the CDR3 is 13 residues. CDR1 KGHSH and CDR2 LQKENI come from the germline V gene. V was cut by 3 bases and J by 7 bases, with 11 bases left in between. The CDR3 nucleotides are TGTGCCAGCTCACCTCCAGGGCTCCATACGCAGTATTTT. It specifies CASSPPGLHTQYF.

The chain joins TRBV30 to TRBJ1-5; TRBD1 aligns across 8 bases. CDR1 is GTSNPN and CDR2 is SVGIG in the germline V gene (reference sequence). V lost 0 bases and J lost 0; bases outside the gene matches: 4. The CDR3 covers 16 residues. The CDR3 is CAWSVRTGSSNQPQHF. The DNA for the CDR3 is TGTGCCTGGAGTGTACGGACAGGGAGTAGCAATCAGCCCCAGCATTTT.

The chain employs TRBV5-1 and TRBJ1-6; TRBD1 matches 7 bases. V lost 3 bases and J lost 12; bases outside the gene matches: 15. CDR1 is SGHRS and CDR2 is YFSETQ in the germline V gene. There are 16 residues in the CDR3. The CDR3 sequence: CASSWEGTATREPLHF. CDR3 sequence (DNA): TGCGCCAGCAGCTGGGAAGGGACAGCTACGAGGGAACCCCTCCACTTT.

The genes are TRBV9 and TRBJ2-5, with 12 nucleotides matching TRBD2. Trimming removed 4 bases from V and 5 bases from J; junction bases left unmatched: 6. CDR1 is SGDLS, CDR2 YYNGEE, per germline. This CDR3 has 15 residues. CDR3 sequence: CASSPTSGGSETQYF. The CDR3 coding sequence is TGTGCCAGCAGCCCTACTAGCGGGGGGTCGGAGACCCAGTACTTC.

CDR3 nucleotides: TGTGCCAGCAGTTACCGAGGGGGGGACACCGGGGAGCTGTTTTTT. Amino acid sequence: CASSYRGGDTGELFF. The rearrangement joins TRBV6-5 to TRBJ2-2; D might be TRBD2 (7 bases). Germline lookup yields CDR1 MNHEY and CDR2 SVGAGI. The V and J ends lost 2 bases and 3 bases respectively, with 10 bases between them. The CDR3 totals 15 residues.

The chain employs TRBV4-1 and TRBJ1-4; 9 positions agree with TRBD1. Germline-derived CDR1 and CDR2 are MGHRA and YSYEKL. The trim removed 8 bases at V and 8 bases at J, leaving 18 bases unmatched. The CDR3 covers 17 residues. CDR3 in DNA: TGCGCCAGCTCACCGGGACAGGGAGGAACTAGTAGCGAAAAACTGTTTTTT. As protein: CASSPGQGGTSSEKLFF.

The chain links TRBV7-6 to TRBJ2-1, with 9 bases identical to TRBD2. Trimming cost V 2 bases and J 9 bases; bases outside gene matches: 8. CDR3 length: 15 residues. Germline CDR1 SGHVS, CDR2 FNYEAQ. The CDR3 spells CASSLTAGGPFEQFF. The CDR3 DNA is TGTGCCAGCAGCTTAACGGCGGGGGGGCCGTTTGAGCAGTTCTTC. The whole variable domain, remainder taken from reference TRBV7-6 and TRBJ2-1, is GAGVSQSPRYKVTKRGQDVALRCDPISGHVSLYWYRQALGQGPEFLTYFNYEAQQDKSGLPNDRFSAERPEGSISTLTIQRTEQRDSAMYRCASSLTAGGPFEQFFGPGTRLTVL.

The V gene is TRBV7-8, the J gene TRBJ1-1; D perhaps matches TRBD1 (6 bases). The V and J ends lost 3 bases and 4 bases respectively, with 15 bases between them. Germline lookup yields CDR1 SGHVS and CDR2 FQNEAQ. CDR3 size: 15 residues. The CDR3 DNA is TGTGCCAGCAGCTTTTTACAGGGCAGGGCCACTGAAGCTTTCTTT. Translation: CASSFLQGRATEAFF. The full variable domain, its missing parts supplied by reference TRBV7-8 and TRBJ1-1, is GAGVSQSPRYKVAKRGQDVALRCDPISGHVSLFWYQQALGQGPEFLTYFQNEAQLDKSGLPSDRFFAERPEGSVSTLKIQRTQQEDSAVYLCASSFLQGRATEAFFGQGTRLTVV.

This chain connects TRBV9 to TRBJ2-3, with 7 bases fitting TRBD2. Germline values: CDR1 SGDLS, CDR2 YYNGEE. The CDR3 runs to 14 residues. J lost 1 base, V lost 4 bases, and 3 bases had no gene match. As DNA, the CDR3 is TGTGCCAGCAGCCAGAGCGGGGGCACAGATACGCAGTATTTT. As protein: CASSQSGGTDTQYF.

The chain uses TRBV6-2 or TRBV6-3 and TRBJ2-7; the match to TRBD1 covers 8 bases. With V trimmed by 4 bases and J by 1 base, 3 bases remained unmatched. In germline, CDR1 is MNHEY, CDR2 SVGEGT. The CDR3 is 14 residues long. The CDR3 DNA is TGTGCCAGCAGTTTAACAGGGGGTTCCTACGAGCAGTACTTC. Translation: CASSLTGGSYEQYF.

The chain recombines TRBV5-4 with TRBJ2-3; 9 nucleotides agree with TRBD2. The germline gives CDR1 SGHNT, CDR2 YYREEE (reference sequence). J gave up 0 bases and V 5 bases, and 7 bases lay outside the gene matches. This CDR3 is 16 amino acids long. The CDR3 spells CASSRIAGASTDTQYF. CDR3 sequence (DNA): TGTGCCAGCAGTCGTATAGCGGGGGCTAGCACAGATACGCAGTATTTT.

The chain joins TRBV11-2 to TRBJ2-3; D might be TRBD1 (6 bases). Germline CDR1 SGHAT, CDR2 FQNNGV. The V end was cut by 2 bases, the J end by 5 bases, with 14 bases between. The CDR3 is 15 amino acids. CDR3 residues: CASSLHGQNIDTQYF. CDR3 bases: TGTGCCAGCAGCTTACACGGACAGAATATAGATACGCAGTATTTT.

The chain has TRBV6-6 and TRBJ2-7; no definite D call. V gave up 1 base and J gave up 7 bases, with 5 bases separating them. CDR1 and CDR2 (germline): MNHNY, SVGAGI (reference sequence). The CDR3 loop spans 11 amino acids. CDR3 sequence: CASSYWAEQYF. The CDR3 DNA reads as TGTGCCAGCAGTTACTGGGCGGAGCAGTACTTC.

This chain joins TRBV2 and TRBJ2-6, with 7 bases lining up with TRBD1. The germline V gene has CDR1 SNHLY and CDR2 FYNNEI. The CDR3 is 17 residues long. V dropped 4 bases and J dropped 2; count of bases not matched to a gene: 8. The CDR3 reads CASSANRGIAGANVLTF. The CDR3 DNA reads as TGTGCCAGCAGTGCAAACAGGGGAATAGCTGGGGCCAACGTCCTGACTTTC.

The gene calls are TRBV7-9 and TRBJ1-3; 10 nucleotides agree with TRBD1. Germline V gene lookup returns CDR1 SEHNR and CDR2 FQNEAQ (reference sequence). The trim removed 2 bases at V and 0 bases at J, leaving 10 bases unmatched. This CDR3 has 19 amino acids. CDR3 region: CASSLLGGQGFISGNTIYF. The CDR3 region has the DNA TGTGCCAGCAGCTTATTAGGGGGACAGGGGTTCATCTCTGGAAACACCATATATTTT. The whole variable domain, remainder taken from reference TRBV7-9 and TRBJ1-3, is DTGVSQNPRHKITKRGQNVTFRCDPISEHNRLYWYRQTLGQGPEFLTYFQNEAQLEKSRLLSDRFSAERPKGSFSTLEIQRTEQGDSAMYLCASSLLGGQGFISGNTIYFGEGSWLTVV.

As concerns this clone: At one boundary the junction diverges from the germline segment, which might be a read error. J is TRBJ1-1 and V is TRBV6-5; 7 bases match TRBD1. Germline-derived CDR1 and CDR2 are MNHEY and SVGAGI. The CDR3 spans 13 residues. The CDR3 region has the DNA TGTGCCAGCAGTTCCCCGACAGGGCCGGGTCTGTGGTTT. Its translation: CASSSPTGPGLWF.

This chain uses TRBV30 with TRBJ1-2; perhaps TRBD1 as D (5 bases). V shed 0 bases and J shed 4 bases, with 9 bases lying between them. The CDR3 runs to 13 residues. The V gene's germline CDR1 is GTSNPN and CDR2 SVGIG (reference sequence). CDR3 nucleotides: TGTGCCTGGAGTGTAACCAGGGCCTATGGCTACACCTTC. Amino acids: CAWSVTRAYGYTF.

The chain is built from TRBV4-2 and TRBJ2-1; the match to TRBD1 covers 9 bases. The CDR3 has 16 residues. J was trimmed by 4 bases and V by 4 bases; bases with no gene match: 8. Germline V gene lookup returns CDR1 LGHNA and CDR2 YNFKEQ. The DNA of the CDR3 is TGTGCCAGCAGCCCCGAACAGGGGGCAGGTTACAATGAGCAGTTCTTC. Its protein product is CASSPEQGAGYNEQFF.

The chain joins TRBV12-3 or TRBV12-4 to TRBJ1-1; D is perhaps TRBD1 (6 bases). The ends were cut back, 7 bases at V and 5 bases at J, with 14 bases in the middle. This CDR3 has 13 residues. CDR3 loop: CASKHRDGTEAFF. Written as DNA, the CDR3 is TGTGCCAGCAAGCACAGGGACGGGACTGAAGCTTTCTTT.